The 24 T cell receptor beta chains given below trace back to one sample, sequenced in a study of shared clonotypes between healthy human individuals. This table comes from immunoSEQ multiplex PCR, and its TCRdb copy is limited to in-frame clones, with some not included. The sample has about 680,000 clones, less than 80% seen once. Source material: memory CD4+ T cells sorted from blood. Noted subset: CD45RA-negative fraction. The receptors come from a woman between 25 and 40 years old in good health.

The chain carries TRBV6-6 and TRBJ2-5; TRBD2 agrees at 9 bases. Germline V gives CDR1 MNHNY, CDR2 SVGAGI (reference sequence). V lost 6 bases and J lost 3; bases outside the gene matches: 8. There are 15 residues in the CDR3. CDR3 DNA sequence: TGTGCCAGCAGCCCCTATGCGGGAGGGGAAGAGACCCAGTACTTC. Its protein is CASSPYAGGEETQYF.

For the CDR3, the DNA is TGTGCCAGCAGTGGCTCGGGACAGGGTGTCTACGAGCAGTACTTC. It codes for CASSGSGQGVYEQYF. This chain joins TRBV28 and TRBJ2-7; 9 nucleotides align to TRBD1. This CDR3 is built from 15 residues. CDR1 and CDR2 from the germline V gene are MDHEN and SYDVKM. V lost 5 bases, J lost 3 bases, and 8 bases stayed unmatched.

The V and J genes are TRBV25-1 and TRBJ2-5; D not resolved. Germline V gives CDR1 MGHDK, CDR2 SYGVNS. CDR3 length: 16 amino acids. Trimming shortened V by 3 bases and J by 0 bases, and 14 bases separated the two germline ends. Here the CDR3 DNA reads TGTGCCAGCAGTGACCCCCACATCCCCAACCAAGAGACCCAGTACTTC. Translation: CASSDPHIPNQETQYF. The complete variable domain, with remaining parts taken from reference TRBV25-1 and TRBJ2-5, reads EADIYQTPRYLVIGTGKKITLECSQTMGHDKMYWYQQDPGMELHLIHYSYGVNSTEKGDLSSESTVSRIRTEHFPLTLESARPSHTSQYLCASSDPHIPNQETQYFGPGTRLLVL.

The V gene is TRBV28, the J gene TRBJ2-1; the D gene is possibly TRBD2 (6 bases). CDR1 and CDR2 from the germline V gene are MDHEN and SYDVKM. Trimming removed 5 bases at V and 4 bases at J, with 18 bases between. CDR3 size: 16 residues. The CDR3 protein is CASSVSYGGLYNEQFF. The CDR3 region has the DNA TGTGCCAGCAGTGTTTCATACGGGGGACTGTACAATGAGCAGTTCTTC.

The chain recombines TRBV5-1 with TRBJ1-2; D uncertain. The CDR3 has 14 amino acids. Germline V gene sequence: CDR1 SGHRS, CDR2 YFSETQ. Between the trimmed V and J ends, which lost 0 bases and 4 bases, there was a span of 10 bases. The CDR3 DNA follows: TGCGCCAGCAGCTTGGAATCCAGCTTCTATGGCTACACCTTC. Translated: CASSLESSFYGYTF.

This clone was picked up a small number of times. V is TRBV7-8 and J is TRBJ1-3; D uncertain. CDR1 is SGHVS and CDR2 is FQNEAQ in the germline V gene. CDR3 length: 12 amino acids. V was pared by 1 base and J by 4 bases, with 2 bases between. As DNA, the CDR3 is TGTGCCAGCAGCTTAGTAGGAAACACCATATATTTT. This translates into CASSLVGNTIYF.

The rearrangement joins TRBV25-1 to TRBJ2-2; no clear D gene. There are 11 residues in the CDR3. Trimming left V 3 bases short and J 8 bases short, with 4 bases between. Germline CDR1 reads MGHDK; CDR2 reads SYGVNS. The CDR3 DNA sequence: TGTGCCAGCAGTGAGGGAGGGGAGCTGTTTTTT. It specifies CASSEGGELFF.

This clone was observed once. The chain joins TRBV4-2 to TRBJ2-3, with 8 bases aligning to TRBD1. CDR3 size: 18 residues. From germline, CDR1 is LGHNA and CDR2 YNFKEQ. V trimming: 4 bases; J trimming: 6 bases; junction bases outside the gene matches: 18. The CDR3 sequence: CASSPGQGAGGPSDTQYF. For the CDR3, the DNA is TGTGCCAGCAGCCCTGGACAGGGAGCGGGCGGGCCTTCGGATACGCAGTATTTT.

CDR3 residues: CASSSYRGLDGYTF. The DNA of the CDR3 is TGTGCCAGCAGTTCGTACAGGGGGCTCGACGGCTACACCTTC. The chain couples TRBV6-5 to TRBJ1-2, with TRBD1 matching 9 bases. After removal of 4 bases from V and 8 bases from J, the junction contained 8 bases not matched to a gene. The CDR3 sequence is 14 residues long. The germline gives CDR1 MNHEY, CDR2 SVGAGI.

The chain joins TRBV5-1 to TRBJ2-1; 12 nucleotides agree with TRBD2. The CDR3 extends over 15 amino acids. Germline CDR1 is SGHRS and CDR2 is YFSETQ. V was pared by 4 bases and J by 6 bases, with 5 bases of the junction left unmatched. The CDR3 nucleotides are TGCGCCAGCAGCCTGACTAGCGGGAGATTCAATGAGCAGTTCTTC. It specifies CASSLTSGRFNEQFF.

The chain uses TRBV28 and TRBJ2-7; no reliable D call. The CDR3 length is 12 residues. Per the germline V gene, CDR1 is MDHEN and CDR2 is SYDVKM. Between the trimmed V and J ends, which lost 1 base and 7 bases, there was a span of 8 bases. CDR3 nucleotide sequence: TGTGCCAGCAGTTTATCCCTGGGGGAGCAGTACTTC. This encodes CASSLSLGEQYF.

This clone was counted only a few times. The chain carries TRBV20-1 and TRBJ1-1, with no clear D. The CDR3 consists of 11 residues. The V end lost 0 bases, the J end lost 10 bases, and 9 bases lay between the germline ends. The germline gives CDR1 DFQATT, CDR2 SNEGSKA (reference sequence). This CDR3 is CSARDGRVAFF. Here the CDR3 DNA reads TGCAGTGCTAGAGATGGACGTGTAGCTTTCTTT.

This chain uses TRBV27 with TRBJ2-6, with D tentatively TRBD1 or TRBD2 (6 bases each). Trimming removed 8 bases at V and 0 bases at J, with 14 bases between. Germline CDR1 is MNHEY and CDR2 is SMNVEV (reference sequence). The CDR3 is 16 residues long. CDR3 protein: CASGGRGLSGANVLTF. The CDR3 nucleotides are TGTGCCAGCGGGGGGCGGGGACTCTCTGGGGCCAACGTCCTGACTTTC.

The genes are TRBV28 and TRBJ2-5, with D maybe TRBD2 (5 bases). Trimming stripped 2 bases from V and 3 bases from J, with 10 bases between. The germline gives CDR1 MDHEN, CDR2 SYDVKM. CDR3 length equals 14 residues. This CDR3 is CASSLIVAKETQYF. The CDR3 DNA reads TGTGCCAGCAGTTTAATCGTAGCGAAAGAGACCCAGTACTTC.

This clone was seen a few times. Other DNA sequences in the sample encode the same CDR3. The V call is TRBV19, the J call TRBJ1-2, with TRBD1 matching 7 bases. CDR3 size: 14 residues. Trimming cost V 6 bases and J 2 bases; bases outside gene matches: 6. CDR1 and CDR2 from the germline V gene are LNHDA and SQIVND (reference sequence). The DNA of the CDR3 is TGTGCCAGTAGCACCGGGACAGAGAACTATGGCTACACCTTC. Translating gives CASSTGTENYGYTF.

The chain carries TRBV7-6 and TRBJ2-2; D ambiguous. Germline lookup yields CDR1 SGHVS and CDR2 FNYEAQ. The CDR3 is 12 residues long. Trimming left V 3 bases short and J 4 bases short, with 3 bases between. CDR3 region: CASSLATGELFF. DNA for the CDR3: TGTGCCAGCAGCTTGGCCACCGGGGAGCTGTTTTTT.

The J gene is TRBJ1-5, the V gene TRBV27; 7 bases agree with TRBD1. Per germline, CDR1 MNHEY and CDR2 SMNVEV (reference sequence). V trimming: 8 bases; J trimming: 4 bases; junction bases outside the gene matches: 5. CDR3 length equals 13 residues. Written as DNA, the CDR3 is TGTGCCAGCCAGGGGGACAGAAATCAGCCCCAGCATTTT. It yields the protein CASQGDRNQPQHF.

This clone has a handful of counts. The chain uses TRBV6-6 and TRBJ1-1; the D is unclear. This CDR3 comprises 14 residues. Germline CDR1 is MNHNY and CDR2 is SVGAGI (reference sequence). V shed 5 bases and J shed 0 bases, with 10 bases lying between them. Here the CDR3 DNA reads TGTGCCAGCAGTACCGACGGGGTGAACACTGAAGCTTTCTTT. Amino acids: CASSTDGVNTEAFF.

The chain links TRBV11-3 to TRBJ2-7; D is uncertain. Germline V CDR1 and CDR2: SGHNT, YENEEA. Trimming left V 3 bases short and J 0 bases short, with 9 bases between. The CDR3 is made up of 14 amino acids. CDR3 nucleotides: TGTGCCAGCAGCTTGGACCAGAGCTCCTACGAGCAGTACTTC. Protein sequence: CASSLDQSSYEQYF.

CDR3 loop: CASSSFRRNTEAFF. The DNA for the CDR3 is TGTGCCAGCAGTTCCTTTAGGAGGAACACTGAAGCTTTCTTT. V is TRBV28 and J is TRBJ1-1; D is unresolved. The CDR3 runs to 14 residues. V was clipped by 4 bases and J by 1 base, with 10 bases between them. Germline CDR1 MDHEN, CDR2 SYDVKM. Variable domain in full (rest from reference TRBV28 and TRBJ1-1): DVKVTQSSRYLVKRTGEKVFLECVQDMDHENMFWYRQDPGLGLRLIYFSYDVKMKEKGDIPEGYSVSREKKERFSLILESASTNQTSMYLCASSSFRRNTEAFFGQGTRLTVV.

This clone showed up just once. V gene TRBV5-4 combines with J gene TRBJ2-7; either TRBD1 or TRBD2 may supply D (5 bases each). Germline assignment: CDR1 SGHNT and CDR2 YYREEE (reference sequence). The CDR3 has 14 amino acids. V was cut by 6 bases and J by 2 bases, with 15 bases left in between. The CDR3 loop is CASTSGDQAYEQYF. The CDR3 bases are TGTGCCAGCACCTCCGGGGACCAGGCCTACGAGCAGTACTTC.

The genes are TRBV6-5 and TRBJ2-1; D remains ambiguous. V lost 7 bases and J lost 7, with 14 bases in between. CDR1 and CDR2 from the germline V gene are MNHEY and SVGAGI. The CDR3 length is 13 residues. The CDR3 here is CASTKLTGNEQFF. CDR3 DNA: TGTGCCAGCACCAAATTGACCGGGAATGAGCAGTTCTTC.

V gene TRBV15 combines with J gene TRBJ1-1; no firm D call. The CDR3 contains 13 residues. Germline lookup yields CDR1 LNHNV and CDR2 YYDKDF (reference sequence). The ends were cut back, 0 bases at V and 3 bases at J, with 5 bases in the middle. The CDR3 spells CATSRDLYTEAFF. In DNA form, the CDR3 reads TGTGCCACCAGCAGAGATTTGTACACTGAAGCTTTCTTT. Complete variable domain (other parts from reference TRBV15 and TRBJ1-1): DAMVIQNPRYQVTQFGKPVTLSCSQTLNHNVMYWYQQKSSQAPKLLFHYYDKDFNNEADTPDNFQSRRPNTSFCFLDIRSPGLGDTAMYLCATSRDLYTEAFFGQGTRLTVV.

This clone has more than one count but fewer than ten. The chain recombines TRBV7-3 with TRBJ1-1; D is uncertain. Between the trimmed V and J ends, which lost 5 bases and 3 bases, there was a span of 10 bases. CDR3 length: 13 amino acids. From germline, CDR1 is SGHTA and CDR2 FQGTGA. The CDR3 here is CASSPHTDTEAFF. CDR3 coding DNA: TGTGCCAGCAGCCCGCACACCGACACTGAAGCTTTCTTT.